The 13 T cell receptor beta chains reported below all come from one sample, sequenced in a study of CD8 T cells in Susac syndrome. Random hexamers were used to reverse transcribe an amount of roughly 0.45 to 1 ug RNA. Via MiXCR, TCRdb re-called the immunoSEQ multiplex PCR reads, giving one row per CDR3 protein. The sample lists under 200,000 distinct CDR3 sequences; around 93% were seen once. Sequencing was performed on CD4+ T cells from PBMCs. Source of these receptors: a human donor in good health.

The V gene is TRBV7-2, the J gene TRBJ1-1, with a weak D call TRBD1 (5 bases). In germline, CDR1 is SGHTA, CDR2 FQGNSA. This CDR3 comprises 13 residues. Trimming left V 5 bases short and J 4 bases short, with 11 bases between. The CDR3 region is CASSESGGTEAFF. As DNA, the CDR3 is TGTGCCAGCAGCGAATCGGGGGGCACTGAAGCTTTCTTT.

The V call is TRBV12-3 or TRBV12-4, the J call TRBJ1-4; D remains ambiguous. The V end was cut by 7 bases, the J end by 5 bases, with 11 bases between. The CDR3 sequence is 13 residues long. CDR3 region: CASKGRENEKLFF. For the CDR3, the DNA is TGTGCCAGCAAAGGGCGCGAGAATGAAAAACTGTTTTTT.

The chain is built from TRBV25-1 and TRBJ1-2; 9 positions agree with TRBD1. This CDR3 is built from 14 residues. The germline CDR1 and CDR2 sequences are MGHDK and SYGVNS. The V segment lost 3 bases and the J segment 7 bases; nucleotides outside the gene matches: 6. CDR3 nucleotide sequence: TGTGCCAGCAGTGACCTCGGACAGGGGATTGGCTACACCTTC. Its protein is CASSDLGQGIGYTF.

The CDR3 nucleotides are TGTGCCAGCTCAGGACCCGCAAGGGAGCTGTTTTTT. Its translation is CASSGPARELFF. This rearrangement joins TRBV18 to TRBJ2-2; D gene uncertain. With 5 bases removed from V and 9 bases from J, the gap between germline ends came to 10 bases. In germline, CDR1 is KGHSH, CDR2 LQKENI. This CDR3 has 12 amino acids. The whole variable domain, remainder taken from reference TRBV18 and TRBJ2-2, is NAGVMQNPRHLVRRRGQEARLRCSPMKGHSHVYWYRQLPEEGLKFMVYLQKENIIDESGMPKERFSAEFPKEGPSILRIQQVVRGDSAAYFCASSGPARELFFGEGSRLTVL.

The CDR3: CASSRTRLAGGNEQFF. The CDR3 region has the DNA TGTGCCAGCAGCCGCACCCGACTAGCGGGGGGGAATGAGCAGTTCTTC. The chain joins TRBV3-1 to TRBJ2-1; 14 bases match TRBD2. This CDR3 comprises 16 residues. Germline V gene data show CDR1 as LGHDT and CDR2 as YNNKEL (reference sequence). V trimming: 4 bases; J trimming: 7 bases; junction bases outside the gene matches: 6.

As regards this clonotype: At one end, the junction sequence differs from germline, possibly due to a read error. CDR3 loop: CASSYGVGTAQNIQYF. In nucleotides, the CDR3 is TGTGCCAGCAGTTACGGGGTGGGGACAGCCCAAAACATTCAGTACTTC. The rearrangement links TRBV6-5 to TRBJ2-4; 7 bases line up with TRBD1. The V gene's germline CDR1 is MNHEY and CDR2 SVGAGI. The CDR3 totals 16 residues.

The chain employs TRBV27 and TRBJ1-4; 7 nucleotides align to TRBD1. The ends lost 9 bases at V and 6 bases at J; junction bases unmatched: 10. CDR1 is MNHEY and CDR2 is SMNVEV in the germline V gene (reference sequence). The CDR3 sequence is 14 residues long. DNA for the CDR3: TGTGCCAGTCGGCCGGGACAGCGCCATGAAAAACTGTTTTTT. Translation: CASRPGQRHEKLFF. Drawing the rest from reference TRBV27 and TRBJ1-4, the complete variable domain is EAQVTQNPRYLITVTGKKLTVTCSQNMNHEYMSWYRQDPGLGLRQIYYSMNVEVTDKGDVPEGYKVSRKEKRNFPLILESPSPNQTSLYFCASRPGQRHEKLFFGSGTQLSVL.

This rearrangement joins TRBV7-9 to TRBJ1-2, with D uncertain. From germline, CDR1 is SEHNR and CDR2 FQNEAQ (reference sequence). The ends were cut back, 11 bases at V and 6 bases at J, with 16 bases in the middle. CDR3 length: 12 residues. This CDR3 is CAGQEAVDGYTF. The CDR3 DNA follows: TGTGCCGGTCAAGAGGCGGTGGATGGCTACACCTTC. The full variable domain, rest sourced from reference TRBV7-9 and TRBJ1-2, is DTGVSQNPRHKITKRGQNVTFRCDPISEHNRLYWYRQTLGQGPEFLTYFQNEAQLEKSRLLSDRFSAERPKGSFSTLEIQRTEQGDSAMYLCAGQEAVDGYTFGSGTRLTVV.

This rearrangement joins TRBV5-1 to TRBJ2-5; 10 nucleotides line up with TRBD1. The germline CDR1 and CDR2 sequences are SGHRS and YFSETQ. With V trimmed by 3 bases and J by 5 bases, 7 bases remained unmatched. CDR3 size: 15 residues. The CDR3 region has the DNA TGCGCCAGCAGCTCTGGGGACAGGGGCCCGGAGACCCAGTACTTC. Its translation is CASSSGDRGPETQYF.

The V and J genes are TRBV13 and TRBJ1-5; 9 bases line up with TRBD1. The CDR3 sequence is 15 residues long. Germline V gene lookup returns CDR1 PRHDT and CDR2 FYEKMQ (reference sequence). The ends lost 0 bases at V and 4 bases at J; junction bases unmatched: 1. CDR3 region: CASSLGTGGNQPQHF. CDR3 bases: TGTGCCAGCAGCTTAGGGACAGGGGGGAATCAGCCCCAGCATTTT.

The chain uses TRBV9 and TRBJ1-6; no definite D call. Trimming took off 0 bases at V and 9 bases at J, with 7 bases between the two ends. Germline V gene lookup returns CDR1 SGDLS and CDR2 YYNGEE. The CDR3 runs to 13 residues. The CDR3 here is CASSVDLSSPLHF. Here the CDR3 DNA reads TGTGCCAGCAGCGTAGATCTCTCTTCACCCCTCCACTTT.

This clonotype has a handful of counts. The V gene is TRBV4-2, the J gene TRBJ2-1; 9 bases line up with TRBD2. The CDR3 length is 15 residues. Germline V CDR1 and CDR2: LGHNA, YNFKEQ. The V and J ends lost 2 bases and 1 base, in that order; junction bases with no gene match: 0. This chain's CDR3 is CASSQTSGSYNEQFF. CDR3 in DNA: TGTGCCAGCAGCCAAACTAGCGGGTCCTACAATGAGCAGTTCTTC.

The V call is TRBV20-1, the J call TRBJ2-3; 7 nucleotides agree with TRBD1. V lost 5 bases and J lost 5; bases outside the gene matches: 10. The germline gives CDR1 DFQATT, CDR2 SNEGSKA (reference sequence). The CDR3 is 14 amino acids. CDR3 region: CSAYRQGRVDTQYF. CDR3 in DNA: TGCAGTGCTTACCGACAGGGACGGGTAGATACGCAGTATTTT.